The 31 T cell receptor beta chains listed next were all sequenced from one sample in a study of identical twins (dated by TCRdb to the mid-2010s). Receptor amplification or capture employed 5' RACE. The instrument was an Illumina HiSeq 2000. TCRdb's own reprocessing of the public reads used fastp at Q25 and MiXCR and kept productive beta chains. Each entry is one CDR3 protein sequence, shown with its most common DNA and genes. The sample table records 1.5 million to 2 million distinct CDR3 sequences; 25% to 35% of these occur just once. Roughly 0.3% of the sample goes to the ten largest clones. The sample was cord blood. These receptors were taken from a newborn girl in good health.

The chain links TRBV5-1 to TRBJ1-1; D is uncertain. CDR1 is SGHRS and CDR2 is YFSETQ in the germline V gene. V lost 2 bases to trimming and J lost 8 bases, with 10 bases between them. This CDR3 comprises 12 residues. CDR3 sequence: CASSFEGVEAFF. As DNA, the CDR3 is TGCGCCAGCAGCTTCGAGGGCGTCGAAGCTTTCTTT.

The chain carries TRBV6-1 and TRBJ2-1; weak D call: TRBD2 (6 bases). The CDR3 is 12 amino acids. Looked up from germline, CDR1 is MNHNS and CDR2 is SASEGT. Trimming cost V 7 bases and J 10 bases, with 14 bases left between them. CDR3 DNA sequence: TGTGCCAGCACCACGGAGGGGTACGAGCAGTTCTTC. Translating it yields CASTTEGYEQFF.

The table lists this clonotype with a few counts. V is TRBV20-1 and J is TRBJ2-5; D possibly matches TRBD1 or TRBD2 (6 bases each). CDR1 is DFQATT and CDR2 is SNEGSKA in the germline V gene (reference sequence). CDR3 length equals 15 residues. Trimming removed 7 bases at V and 0 bases at J, with 18 bases between. This chain's CDR3 is CSGGGTLEYQETQYF. The DNA of the CDR3 is TGCAGTGGAGGGGGGACGCTAGAGTACCAAGAGACCCAGTACTTC.

J is TRBJ2-1 and V is TRBV7-9, with unresolved D. This CDR3 comprises 13 residues. Trimming removed 2 bases at V and 7 bases at J, with 9 bases between. Per the germline V gene, CDR1 is SEHNR and CDR2 is FQNEAQ (reference sequence). The CDR3 region is CASSLTAENEQFF. The CDR3 coding sequence is TGTGCCAGCAGCTTAACCGCAGAAAATGAGCAGTTCTTC.

In its sample, this clonotype was seen a few times. This rearrangement joins TRBV4-1 to TRBJ1-3, with D tentatively TRBD1 (5 bases). Looked up from germline, CDR1 is MGHRA and CDR2 is YSYEKL. With 4 bases removed from V and 0 bases from J, the gap between germline ends came to 16 bases. The CDR3 length is 17 residues. CDR3 nucleotides: TGCGCCAGCAGCCGGTTCGGGCGGGGGAACTCTGGAAACACCATATATTTT. It is translated as CASSRFGRGNSGNTIYF.

Only a few counts were recorded for this clonotype. The chain combines TRBV7-9 with TRBJ1-1, with TRBD1 matching 7 bases. The CDR3 consists of 16 residues. From germline, CDR1 is SEHNR and CDR2 FQNEAQ (reference sequence). Trimming cost V 3 bases and J 10 bases; bases outside gene matches: 17. This CDR3 reads CASSFGDTRTGWGAFF. CDR3 in DNA: TGTGCCAGCAGCTTTGGAGACACGCGGACAGGCTGGGGAGCTTTCTTT.

The V gene is TRBV7-2, the J gene TRBJ2-7; possibly TRBD1 for D (6 bases). V gave up 4 bases and J gave up 0 bases, with 19 bases separating them. The CDR3 extends over 17 amino acids. Germline V gene data show CDR1 as SGHTA and CDR2 as FQGNSA. The CDR3 region is CASSSLPDRFSSYEQYF. CDR3 sequence (DNA): TGTGCCAGCAGCTCCCTCCCCGACAGGTTCAGCTCCTACGAGCAGTACTTC.

Comment on this clonotype: Relative to the germline gene, one junction end is altered; a read error may explain this. The chain combines TRBV5-1 with TRBJ2-1; unclear D gene. The CDR3 covers 15 residues. Germline CDR1 and CDR2: SGHRS and YFSETQ. The CDR3 bases are TGCGCCAGCAATCTGACTCCCGGCTCCTACAATGAGCGGTTCTTC. Encoded protein: CASNLTPGSYNERFF.

This clonotype was seen many times. The rearrangement uses TRBV20-1 and TRBJ2-3; 11 nucleotides agree with TRBD2. This CDR3 has 15 amino acids. J gave up 0 bases and V 3 bases, and 2 bases lay outside the gene matches. Germline-derived CDR1 and CDR2 are DFQATT and SNEGSKA (reference sequence). CDR3 bases: TGCAGTGCTAGGCGGACTAGCGGGAGCACAGATACGCAGTATTTT. This codes for CSARRTSGSTDTQYF.

This clonotype was counted a few times. The V call is TRBV6-2 or TRBV6-3, the J call TRBJ2-5; 10 bases line up with TRBD1. V was clipped by 4 bases and J by 2 bases; unmatched bases: 1. Germline CDR1 is MNHEY and CDR2 is SVGEGT. This CDR3 contains 14 residues. The CDR3 nucleotides are TGTGCCAGCAGTTGGACAGGGGGACAAGAGACCCAGTACTTC. Amino acids: CASSWTGGQETQYF.

In this sample, this clonotype turned up a few times. The J gene is TRBJ2-7, the V gene TRBV18; D is possibly TRBD1 or TRBD2 (5 bases each). The V and J ends lost 9 bases and 7 bases respectively, with 19 bases between them. This CDR3 spans 13 amino acids. Germline V gene lookup returns CDR1 KGHSH and CDR2 LQKENI. CDR3 amino acids: CASTGRTHWEQYF. CDR3 sequence (DNA): TGTGCCAGTACGGGACGGACCCACTGGGAGCAGTACTTC.

The sample holds many counts of this clonotype. The chain links TRBV12-3 or TRBV12-4 to TRBJ2-1, with 10 bases matching TRBD2. The CDR3 spans 18 residues. Losses at the gene ends were 2 bases for V and 2 bases for J; bases not matched to a gene: 9. The DNA of the CDR3 is TGTGCCAGCAGTTTATCACTAAGACTAGCGGGCGCCTACAATGAGCAGTTCTTC. Translated: CASSLSLRLAGAYNEQFF.

The chain has TRBV20-1 and TRBJ1-2, with 8 bases lining up with TRBD1. The V gene's germline CDR1 is DFQATT and CDR2 SNEGSKA (reference sequence). Losses at the gene ends were 5 bases for V and 7 bases for J; bases not matched to a gene: 12. The CDR3 has 14 residues. CDR3 coding DNA: TGCAGTGCTGGGCACTCAGGGGGCGCGGGTGGCTACACCTTC. Translating it yields CSAGHSGGAGGYTF.

Only a few counts were recorded for this clonotype. The V call is TRBV7-2, the J call TRBJ2-3; tentatively, D is TRBD2 (6 bases). This CDR3 is built from 14 residues. CDR1 is SGHTA and CDR2 is FQGNSA in the germline V gene. Trimming removed 3 bases from V and 2 bases from J, with 9 bases in between. As DNA, the CDR3 is TGTGCCAGCAGCTTCCTGGACTACACAGATACGCAGTATTTT. Translated, it gives CASSFLDYTDTQYF. Supplemented by reference TRBV7-2 and TRBJ2-3, the full variable domain reads GAGVSQSPSNKVTEKGKDVELRCDPISGHTALYWYRQSLGQGLEFLIYFQGNSAPDKSGLPSDRFSAERTGGSVSTLTIQRTQQEDSAVYLCASSFLDYTDTQYFGPGTRLTVL.

This clonotype was observed a few times. The CDR3 DNA reads TGTGCCAGCAGTCTCTTAGCCCCTCTAGCGGAGAACAATGAGCAGTTCTTC. Protein: CASSLLAPLAENNEQFF. The chain employs TRBV27 and TRBJ2-1, with 7 bases that match TRBD2. The CDR3 runs 17 residues. Germline values: CDR1 MNHEY, CDR2 SMNVEV (reference sequence). Trimming cost V 5 bases and J 5 bases; bases outside gene matches: 15.

Only a few counts were recorded for this clonotype. This CDR3 reads CASSLWTSGRSYEQYF. CDR3 sequence (DNA): TGCGCCAGCAGCCTCTGGACTAGCGGGAGGTCGTACGAGCAGTACTTC. The J gene is TRBJ2-7, the V gene TRBV5-1; 14 positions agree with TRBD2. Germline values: CDR1 SGHRS, CDR2 YFSETQ. Germline trimming cut 4 bases from V and 4 bases from J; bases unmatched to any gene: 7. The CDR3 is 16 residues long. Full variable domain (outside the CDR3, taken from reference TRBV5-1 and TRBJ2-7): KAGVTQTPRYLIKTRGQQVTLSCSPISGHRSVSWYQQTPGQGLQFLFEYFSETQRNKGNFPGRFSGRQFSNSRSEMNVSTLELGDSALYLCASSLWTSGRSYEQYFGPGTRLTVT.

This clonotype was found many times. The V and J genes are TRBV29-1 and TRBJ2-3; TRBD1 agrees at 10 bases. There are 14 residues in the CDR3. J lost 1 base, V lost 6 bases, and 4 bases had no gene match. Germline V gives CDR1 SQVTM, CDR2 ANQGSEA. The CDR3 sequence is CSVAGTGGTDTQYF. In DNA, the CDR3 is TGCAGCGTCGCGGGGACAGGGGGCACAGATACGCAGTATTTT.

This clonotype was seen only a few times. This chain joins TRBV7-2 and TRBJ2-5; D possibly corresponds to TRBD2 (5 bases). The end of the DNA fits TRBJ2-7 better, so the J call may be wrong. The CDR3 is made up of 14 amino acids. CDR1 SGHTA and CDR2 FQGNSA come from the germline V gene. The CDR3: CASSWSGPFYEQYF. The CDR3 bases are TGTGCCAGCAGCTGGAGCGGCCCCTTTTACGAGCAGTACTTC.

The chain has TRBV7-9 and TRBJ1-1; 8 bases match TRBD1. V lost 0 bases and J lost 5; bases outside the gene matches: 8. Germline CDR1 reads SEHNR; CDR2 reads FQNEAQ (reference sequence). This CDR3 is 16 amino acids long. CDR3 residues: CASSLATRTGRTEAFF. The CDR3 nucleotides are TGTGCCAGCAGCTTAGCCACAAGGACAGGGCGGACTGAAGCTTTCTTT.

The chain links TRBV28 to TRBJ2-5; 10 nucleotides line up with TRBD2. The J call may not be correct, given that the DNA end is closer to TRBJ2-1. CDR1 and CDR2 (germline): MDHEN, SYDVKM. The CDR3 spans 14 residues. The CDR3 sequence: CATRLAGAQETQFF. The CDR3 nucleotides read TGTGCCACGCGACTAGCGGGTGCCCAAGAGACCCAGTTCTTC.

The CDR3 sequence is CASSLGTSGAFSYEQFF. The DNA of the CDR3 is TGTGCCAGCAGCCTCGGGACTAGCGGGGCTTTCTCCTACGAGCAGTTCTTC. The rearrangement uses TRBV4-2 and TRBJ2-1; 13 bases line up with TRBD2. The V segment lost 4 bases and the J segment 10 bases; nucleotides outside the gene matches: 13. CDR3 length: 17 residues. Looked up from germline, CDR1 is LGHNA and CDR2 is YNFKEQ.

A word on this clonotype: A much bigger clone sits one base away, suggesting this may be a read error. The V gene is TRBV6-5, the J gene TRBJ2-5; D ambiguous. The CDR3 covers 12 residues. Trimming left V 6 bases short and J 2 bases short, with 7 bases between. CDR1 and CDR2 from the germline V gene are MNHEY and SVGAGI. The CDR3 spells CASSGRQETQYF. CDR3 nucleotide sequence: TGTGCCAGCAGCGGACGGCAAGAGACCCAGTACTTC.

This clonotype came up many times. The gene calls are TRBV12-3 or TRBV12-4 and TRBJ1-1; D not resolved. CDR3 size: 12 residues. V lost 5 bases, J lost 1 base, and 5 bases lay in between. The CDR3 DNA is TGTGCCAGCAGTAAAGGGAACACTGAAGCTTTCTTT. Encoded protein: CASSKGNTEAFF.

The chain is built from TRBV14 and TRBJ1-1; 8 positions match TRBD1. Germline CDR1 SGHDN, CDR2 FVKESK. Trimming cost V 1 base and J 7 bases; bases outside gene matches: 5. CDR3 length: 14 amino acids. CDR3 sequence: CASSQAGGAYEAFF. In DNA form, the CDR3 reads TGTGCCAGCAGCCAAGCAGGGGGCGCGTATGAAGCTTTCTTT. The full variable domain, in which reference TRBV14 and TRBJ1-1 provide the parts outside the CDR3, is EAGVTQFPSHSVIEKGQTVTLRCDPISGHDNLYWYRRVMGKEIKFLLHFVKESKQDESGMPNNRFLAERTGGTYSTLKVQPAELEDSGVYFCASSQAGGAYEAFFGQGTRLTVV.

The rearrangement uses TRBV27 and TRBJ2-7; D unresolved. The CDR3 consists of 14 residues. Germline CDR1 and CDR2: MNHEY and SMNVEV (reference sequence). Trimming left V 5 bases short and J 4 bases short, with 15 bases between. The CDR3, as DNA: TGTGCCAGCAGTCCTTCCGTCCATCAATACGAGCAGTACTTC. This gives the protein CASSPSVHQYEQYF.

The V gene is TRBV25-1, the J gene TRBJ2-7; maybe TRBD2 (6 bases). Germline loops: CDR1 MGHDK, CDR2 SYGVNS. The length of the CDR3 is 13 residues. Trimming left V 8 bases short and J 7 bases short, with 18 bases between. The CDR3 region has the DNA TGTGCCAGCGGGCGGGGCTCCTACAATGAGCAGTACTTC. It codes for CASGRGSYNEQYF.

The chain combines TRBV20-1 with TRBJ2-4, with 13 bases matching TRBD2. The end of the DNA is better explained by TRBJ2-5, so the J call may be wrong. This CDR3 has 13 residues. Germline loops: CDR1 DFQATT, CDR2 SNEGSKA (reference sequence). The DNA of the CDR3 is TGCAGTGCTAGGACTAGCGGGAGGCAGACCCAGTACTTC. This codes for CSARTSGRQTQYF.

V and J are TRBV19 and TRBJ1-1; no clear D. Trimming shortened V by 4 bases and J by 4 bases, and 10 bases separated the two germline ends. This CDR3 is 13 amino acids long. Germline V gene data show CDR1 as LNHDA and CDR2 as SQIVND (reference sequence). DNA of the CDR3: TGTGCCAGTAGTACCGATTGGGGCACTGAAGCTTTCTTT. This encodes CASSTDWGTEAFF.

V usage is TRBV20-1 and J usage is TRBJ1-1, with unresolved D. Germline V lookup: CDR1 DFQATT, CDR2 SNEGSKA (reference sequence). The CDR3 sequence is 12 residues long. V lost 1 base to trimming and J lost 3 bases, with 6 bases between them. CDR3 sequence reads: CSARVGHTEAFF. The CDR3 bases are TGCAGTGCTAGAGTGGGTCACACTGAAGCTTTCTTT.

The V gene is TRBV3-1, the J gene TRBJ2-3; 12 bases match TRBD2. This CDR3 contains 15 residues. J gave up 6 bases and V 1 base, and 2 bases lay outside the gene matches. Germline assignment: CDR1 LGHDT and CDR2 YNNKEL (reference sequence). CDR3 sequence reads: CASSQGLAGDDTQYF. In DNA, the CDR3 is TGTGCCAGCAGCCAAGGACTAGCGGGAGACGATACGCAGTATTTT.

This clonotype was picked up a small number of times. This rearrangement joins TRBV7-9 to TRBJ2-2, with unresolved D. Germline lookup yields CDR1 SEHNR and CDR2 FQNEAQ (reference sequence). This CDR3 is 14 amino acids long. V lost 3 bases, J lost 4 bases, and 9 bases lay in between. CDR3 sequence (DNA): TGTGCCAGCAGCTTCATCTTCGGCACCGGGGAGCTGTTTTTT. Its protein is CASSFIFGTGELFF.